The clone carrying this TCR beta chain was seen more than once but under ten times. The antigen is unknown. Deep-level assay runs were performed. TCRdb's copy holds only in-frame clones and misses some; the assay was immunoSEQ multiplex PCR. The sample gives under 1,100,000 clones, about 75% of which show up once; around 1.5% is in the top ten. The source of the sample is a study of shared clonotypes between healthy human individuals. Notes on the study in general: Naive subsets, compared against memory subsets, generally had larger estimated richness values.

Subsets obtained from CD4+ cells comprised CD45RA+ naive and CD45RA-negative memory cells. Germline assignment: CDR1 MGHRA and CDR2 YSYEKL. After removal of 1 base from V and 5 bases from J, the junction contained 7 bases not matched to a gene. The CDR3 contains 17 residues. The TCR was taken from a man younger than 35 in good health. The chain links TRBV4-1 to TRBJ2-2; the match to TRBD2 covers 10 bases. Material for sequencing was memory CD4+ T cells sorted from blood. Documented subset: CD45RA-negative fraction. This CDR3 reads CASSQASGGAKTGELFF. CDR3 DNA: TGCGCCAGCAGCCAAGCCAGCGGGGGGGCAAAGACCGGGGAGCTGTTTTTT.